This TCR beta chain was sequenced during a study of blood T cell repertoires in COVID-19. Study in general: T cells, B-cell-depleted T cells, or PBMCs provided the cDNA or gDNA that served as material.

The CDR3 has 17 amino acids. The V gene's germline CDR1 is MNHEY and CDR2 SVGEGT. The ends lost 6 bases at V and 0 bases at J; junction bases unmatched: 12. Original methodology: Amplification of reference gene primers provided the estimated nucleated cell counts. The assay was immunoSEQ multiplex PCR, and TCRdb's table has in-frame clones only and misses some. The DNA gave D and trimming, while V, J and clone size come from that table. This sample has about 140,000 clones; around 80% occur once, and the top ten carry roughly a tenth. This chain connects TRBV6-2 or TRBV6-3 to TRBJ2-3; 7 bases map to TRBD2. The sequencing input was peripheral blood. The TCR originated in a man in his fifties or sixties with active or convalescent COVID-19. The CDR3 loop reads CASSSQRLGGSTDTQYF. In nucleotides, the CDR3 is TGTGCCAGCAGCTCCCAGCGCCTGGGGGGGAGCACAGATACGCAGTATTTT.